The 17 T cell receptor beta chains in this list originate from one sample, sequenced in a study of T and B cells in COVID-19 patients. BIOMED2 TRB-A/B primer pools were used in multiplex TRB PCR. Via MiXCR, TCRdb re-called the multiplex PCR reads, giving one row per CDR3 protein. The sample has roughly 15,000 distinct CDR3 sequences, 28% seen once. Blood genomic DNA input for TRB amplification was about 240-550 ng. The sequencing sample was made of blood. These receptors were taken from a human donor who had recovered from COVID-19.

Of note for this clonotype: This could be a read error, since a much larger clone is one nucleotide away. V usage is TRBV24-1 and J usage is TRBJ2-3; 9 nucleotides align to TRBD1. Trimming removed 6 bases from V and 13 bases from J; junction bases left unmatched: 13. The CDR3 runs 14 residues. CDR1 and CDR2 from the germline V gene are KGHDR and SFDVKD. The CDR3 loop is CATSNPADRGGEYF. CDR3 in DNA: TGTGCCACCAGTAACCCCGCGGACAGGGGAGGGGAGTATTTT.

In this sample, this clonotype is medium-sized (0.01 to 0.1%). This chain joins TRBV19 and TRBJ2-2; a weak D match, TRBD2 (5 bases). Germline V gives CDR1 LNHDA, CDR2 SQIVND (reference sequence). The CDR3 is 15 amino acids. V dropped 1 base and J dropped 6 bases, with 12 bases sitting between them. The CDR3 DNA follows: TGTGCCAGTAGTATAGGTCCGGACGGGGCCGGGGAGCTGTTTTTT. It codes for CASSIGPDGAGELFF.

This clonotype was counted a few times. V and J are TRBV10-2 and TRBJ2-3; TRBD2 aligns across 7 bases. The CDR3 extends over 16 amino acids. CDR1 and CDR2 (germline): WSHSY, SAAADI. Trimming cost V 0 bases and J 2 bases; bases outside gene matches: 5. The CDR3 region is CASSESPGGYTDTQYF. As DNA, the CDR3 is TGCGCCAGCAGTGAGTCGCCGGGGGGTTACACAGATACGCAGTATTTT.

CDR3 sequence (DNA): TGTGCCACCAGTGATTTGGGGAGCGATTTACAAGAGACCCAGTACTTC. Amino acids: CATSDLGSDLQETQYF. The chain joins TRBV24-1 to TRBJ2-5; D might be TRBD2 (5 bases). Germline V CDR1 and CDR2: KGHDR, SFDVKD. V dropped 0 bases and J dropped 2 bases, with 12 bases sitting between them. The CDR3 totals 16 residues.

This clonotype appeared a few times. This chain joins TRBV6-2 or TRBV6-3 and TRBJ1-1; D not certain. Trimming pared 6 bases from V and 3 bases from J, leaving 20 bases between. Germline CDR1 MNHEY, CDR2 SVGEGT. The CDR3 runs to 16 residues. DNA for the CDR3: TGTGCCAGCAGCCCCGGCACAACTATCCCCGACACTGAAGCTTTCTTT. Translation: CASSPGTTIPDTEAFF.

Judged by abundance, this clonotype is medium-sized (0.01 to 0.1%). The chain employs TRBV6-5 and TRBJ1-4, with D possibly TRBD1 on 5 matching bases. Trimming shortened V by 8 bases and J by 7 bases, and 17 bases separated the two germline ends. Per the germline V gene, CDR1 is MNHEY and CDR2 is SVGAGI. The CDR3 runs 14 residues. As DNA, the CDR3 is TGTGCCAGCCGTGGGGCGGGCGCGGGTGAAAAACTGTTTTTT. Protein sequence: CASRGAGAGEKLFF.

This clonotype was observed a few times. The gene calls are TRBV28 and TRBJ2-2; TRBD1 is a possible D gene (5 bases). Germline CDR1 and CDR2: MDHEN and SYDVKM. The ends were cut back, 6 bases at V and 3 bases at J, with 14 bases in the middle. CDR3 length equals 15 residues. This chain's CDR3 is CASSPGGADTGELFF. The CDR3, as DNA: TGTGCCAGCAGCCCTGGTGGGGCTGACACCGGGGAGCTGTTTTTT.

The V and J genes are TRBV24-1 and TRBJ2-3, with D tentatively TRBD1 (8 bases). Deletions cut 4 bases from V and 4 bases from J, with 17 bases between. From germline, CDR1 is KGHDR and CDR2 SFDVKD. This CDR3 is 16 amino acids long. CDR3 coding DNA: TGTGCCACCAGTGAGGGAGGGGCAGGGGGCGCAGATACGCAGTATTTT. Its protein product is CATSEGGAGGADTQYF.

The V gene is TRBV6-2 or TRBV6-3, the J gene TRBJ2-1; 9 bases align to TRBD2. Unmatched junction bases numbered 12, after V lost 6 bases and J lost 9 bases. CDR1 and CDR2 (germline): MNHEY, SVGEGT. The CDR3 is 15 residues long. CDR3 in amino acids: CASSQLGLALVEQFF. In DNA, the CDR3 is TGTGCCAGCAGCCAGTTGGGACTAGCCCTGGTTGAGCAGTTCTTC.

This clonotype was counted at least ten times. CDR3 sequence (DNA): TGTGCCAGCAGTTACTCGATCTTAGCGGGGATGGAGACCCAGTACTTC. This translates into CASSYSILAGMETQYF. The chain uses TRBV6-5 and TRBJ2-5; 8 bases map to TRBD2. V lost 0 bases, J lost 5 bases, and 8 bases stayed unmatched. The CDR3 is made up of 16 amino acids. Per germline, CDR1 MNHEY and CDR2 SVGAGI.

By sample share, this clonotype is large. The V call is TRBV19, the J call TRBJ2-7; 13 bases match TRBD2. CDR1 LNHDA and CDR2 SQIVND come from the germline V gene (reference sequence). J gave up 5 bases and V 5 bases, and 3 bases lay outside the gene matches. The CDR3 is 14 residues long. CDR3 sequence: CASSVGLAGDEQYF. DNA of the CDR3: TGTGCCAGTAGTGTAGGACTAGCGGGGGACGAGCAGTACTTC.

The CDR3: CASSRGQGVYEQYF. In DNA, the CDR3 is TGTGCCAGTAGCAGGGGGCAGGGTGTCTACGAGCAGTACTTC. This rearrangement joins TRBV19 to TRBJ2-7, with 8 bases matching TRBD1. The CDR3 totals 14 residues. CDR1 is LNHDA and CDR2 is SQIVND in the germline V gene (reference sequence). The ends lost 6 bases at V and 3 bases at J; junction bases unmatched: 7.

The genes are TRBV19 and TRBJ1-2, with no clear D. The germline V gene encodes CDR1 LNHDA and CDR2 SQIVND (reference sequence). Trimming pared 6 bases from V and 1 base from J, leaving 12 bases between. This CDR3 is built from 14 residues. CDR3 bases: TGTGCCAGTAGCCGCCGGGGATTTAACTATGGCTACACCTTC. Protein sequence: CASSRRGFNYGYTF.

This clonotype was seen a handful of times. This chain connects TRBV5-6 to TRBJ2-7; TRBD1 matches at 11 bases. The V gene end was trimmed by 4 bases and the J gene end by 3 bases; junction bases not matched to a gene: 6. CDR1 and CDR2 (germline): SGHDT, YYEEEE. The CDR3 runs to 15 residues. The CDR3 here is CASSVPGTGGYEQYF. As DNA, the CDR3 is TGTGCCAGCAGCGTTCCGGGGACAGGGGGCTACGAGCAGTACTTC.

This clonotype was seen repeatedly, ten times or more. The chain is built from TRBV27 and TRBJ2-3, with D possibly being TRBD1 (7 bases). The length of the CDR3 is 16 residues. Trimming took off 3 bases at V and 5 bases at J, with 18 bases between the two ends. Germline CDR1 reads MNHEY; CDR2 reads SMNVEV (reference sequence). DNA for the CDR3: TGTGCCAGCAGTTTCCAAGGGACTTCAGGGGGAGATACGCAGTATTTT. Translation: CASSFQGTSGGDTQYF.

The V and J genes are TRBV7-2 and TRBJ2-5, with D perhaps matching TRBD2 (5 bases). The CDR3 spans 15 residues. Germline assignment: CDR1 SGHTA and CDR2 FQGNSA. V was trimmed by 6 bases and J by 3 bases, leaving 17 bases between them. The CDR3 DNA is TGTGCCAGCAGTTCCGGCGGAGGCCCCAAAGAGACCCAGTACTTC. Residues: CASSSGGGPKETQYF.

Only a few counts were recorded for this clonotype. V and J are TRBV6-1 and TRBJ1-2; D remains unclear. Germline-derived CDR1 and CDR2 are MNHNS and SASEGT. Trimming removed 0 bases at V and 4 bases at J, with 12 bases between. The CDR3 consists of 15 residues. Here the CDR3 reads CASSEALAGGYGYTF. In nucleotides, the CDR3 is TGTGCCAGCAGTGAAGCGCTGGCGGGTGGCTATGGCTACACCTTC.